Following are 25 T cell receptor beta chains from one sample sequenced in a study of blood T cell repertoires in COVID-19. This table comes from immunoSEQ multiplex PCR, and its TCRdb copy is limited to in-frame clones, with some not included. This table has about 110,000 clones, less than 85% appearing once. The sequenced material came from peripheral blood. These receptors came from a woman of 80 years or more with acute or convalescent COVID-19.

J is TRBJ2-3 and V is TRBV5-1, with 9 bases lining up with TRBD2. Germline CDR1 and CDR2: SGHRS and YFSETQ. This CDR3 comprises 16 residues. V shed 1 base and J 3 bases; nucleotides not matched to a gene: 6. The CDR3 bases are TGCGCCAGCAGCTTGACGGCGGGGGGGCGGACAGATACGCAGTATTTT. This encodes CASSLTAGGRTDTQYF.

The rearrangement uses TRBV2 and TRBJ1-1; TRBD1 might be the D (5 bases). Germline CDR1 reads SNHLY; CDR2 reads FYNNEI. V lost 6 bases and J 11 bases, leaving 19 bases between the germline ends. The CDR3 runs to 13 residues. CDR3 protein: CASSVHRSQAAFF. CDR3 DNA sequence: TGTGCCAGCAGCGTTCACAGGTCTCAGGCGGCTTTCTTT.

The V and J genes are TRBV11-3 and TRBJ2-3; no clear D. Trimming cost V 0 bases and J 9 bases, with 10 bases left between them. The V gene's germline CDR1 is SGHNT and CDR2 YENEEA. The CDR3 contains 13 residues. This CDR3 is CASSLDSPGTQYF. The DNA of the CDR3 is TGTGCCAGCAGCTTAGATTCCCCCGGGACGCAGTATTTT.

This clone was seen more than once but under ten times. The V gene is TRBV6-6, the J gene TRBJ2-2, with TRBD2 as a possible D gene (5 bases). There are 16 residues in the CDR3. Germline V gives CDR1 MNHNY, CDR2 SVGAGI (reference sequence). Deletions cut 4 bases from V and 5 bases from J, with 17 bases between. The CDR3 DNA follows: TGTGCCAGCAGTTTACGAGGGAGTTCAGGTACCGGGGAGCTGTTTTTT. This encodes CASSLRGSSGTGELFF.

The chain links TRBV3-1 (or the pseudogene TRBV3-2) to TRBJ2-3; perhaps TRBD2 as D (6 bases). Germline V gives CDR1 LGHDT, CDR2 YNNKEL (reference sequence). Deletions cut 4 bases from V and 9 bases from J, with 20 bases between. The CDR3 extends over 15 amino acids. This CDR3 is CASSRDLSSERTQYF. As DNA, the CDR3 is TGTGCCAGCAGCCGAGACCTCTCTAGCGAGCGGACGCAGTATTTT.

The V call is TRBV9, the J call TRBJ2-2, with D maybe TRBD1 (6 bases). V was trimmed by 4 bases and J by 0 bases, leaving 13 bases between them. Looked up from germline, CDR1 is SGDLS and CDR2 is YYNGEE. This CDR3 region has 16 residues. This CDR3 is CASSLTGGPNTGELFF. In DNA form, the CDR3 reads TGTGCCAGCAGCCTGACAGGCGGGCCGAACACCGGGGAGCTGTTTTTT.

The CDR3 protein is CASSQDRMNFEQYF. CDR3 nucleotide sequence: TGCGCCAGCAGCCAAGACCGCATGAACTTTGAGCAGTACTTC. The chain carries TRBV4-3 and TRBJ2-7; D is unclear. CDR3 length equals 14 residues. V lost 0 bases and J lost 7, with 13 bases in between. Germline V CDR1 and CDR2: LGHNA, YSLEER.

The chain couples TRBV25-1 to TRBJ1-1; 8 positions agree with TRBD1. Losses at the gene ends were 6 bases for V and 3 bases for J; bases not matched to a gene: 3. Per germline, CDR1 MGHDK and CDR2 SYGVNS. The CDR3 spans 13 residues. The CDR3 sequence is CASRMTGDTEAFF. The CDR3 DNA follows: TGTGCCAGCAGAATGACAGGGGACACTGAAGCTTTCTTT.

V gene TRBV24-1 combines with J gene TRBJ2-2; 8 nucleotides line up with TRBD1. V lost 3 bases to trimming and J lost 8 bases; unmatched junction nucleotides: 10. Germline V gives CDR1 KGHDR, CDR2 SFDVKD. There are 16 residues in the CDR3. The CDR3 DNA follows: TGTGCCACCAGTGATATCCGGGACAGGAAGATGGGGGAGCTGTTTTTT. Encoded protein: CATSDIRDRKMGELFF.

This clone was seen a single time. This chain links TRBV24-1 with TRBJ2-1; a possible D gene is TRBD2 (5 bases). Trimming cost V 4 bases and J 7 bases, with 19 bases left between them. The germline V gene encodes CDR1 KGHDR and CDR2 SFDVKD. The CDR3 spans 16 residues. The CDR3 bases are TGTGCCACCAGTGACCGGACTGAAACCAAATGGAATGAGCAGTTCTTC. Translation gives CATSDRTETKWNEQFF.

This rearrangement joins TRBV2 to TRBJ1-1; a possible D gene is TRBD1 (5 bases). The germline gives CDR1 SNHLY, CDR2 FYNNEI. V gave up 5 bases and J gave up 4 bases, with 14 bases separating them. The CDR3 contains 14 residues. The CDR3: CASSREGRVTEAFF. In DNA form, the CDR3 reads TGTGCCAGCAGTAGGGAGGGGCGGGTCACTGAAGCTTTCTTT.

The genes are TRBV5-8 and TRBJ1-2; a possible D gene is TRBD1 (6 bases). The germline gives CDR1 SGHTS, CDR2 YDEGEE. This CDR3 has 15 amino acids. The V end was cut by 0 bases, the J end by 5 bases, with 14 bases between. The chain's CDR3 is CASSLGQGPRYGYTF. As DNA, the CDR3 is TGTGCCAGCAGCTTGGGGCAGGGGCCCCGGTATGGCTACACCTTC.

The CDR3 sequence is CASSLMLGQTYGYTF. CDR3 nucleotide sequence: TGTGCCAGCAGCTTAATGTTGGGACAGACCTATGGCTACACCTTC. The V gene is TRBV7-2, the J gene TRBJ1-2, with TRBD1 identical over 7 bases. Per the germline V gene, CDR1 is SGHTA and CDR2 is FQGNSA. CDR3 length: 15 residues. The trim removed 2 bases at V and 4 bases at J, leaving 7 bases unmatched.

This clone came up once. The chain employs TRBV3-1 (or the pseudogene TRBV3-2) and TRBJ2-7; 8 nucleotides line up with TRBD1. This CDR3 has 16 residues. Unmatched junction bases numbered 10, after V lost 4 bases and J lost 2 bases. Germline V CDR1 and CDR2: LGHDT, YNNKEL (reference sequence). For the CDR3, the DNA is TGTGCCAGCAGCCCATTCAGGCCAGGGGGCGCCTACGAGCAGTACTTC. This codes for CASSPFRPGGAYEQYF.

The chain links TRBV5-6 to TRBJ1-6, with 8 bases lining up with TRBD1. The V and J ends lost 2 bases and 0 bases, in that order; junction bases with no gene match: 7. The CDR3 loop spans 18 amino acids. Germline CDR1 reads SGHDT; CDR2 reads YYEEEE. The CDR3 is CASSFLTGVPSYNSPLHF. The CDR3 DNA follows: TGTGCCAGCAGCTTCTTGACAGGGGTTCCCTCCTATAATTCACCCCTCCACTTT.

This chain joins TRBV11-2 and TRBJ2-5; TRBD2 matches at 8 bases. This CDR3 comprises 18 residues. Germline loops: CDR1 SGHAT, CDR2 FQNNGV. The trim removed 5 bases at V and 1 base at J, leaving 15 bases unmatched. The CDR3 region is CASSLHGPSSGVQETQYF. The CDR3 DNA is TGTGCCAGCAGCCTCCATGGTCCGAGTAGCGGGGTCCAAGAGACCCAGTACTTC.

The V and J genes are TRBV10-1 and TRBJ2-7, with 12 bases that match TRBD2. The CDR3 extends over 16 amino acids. V shed 7 bases, J shed 0 bases, and the junction held 7 bases outside the gene matches. Germline CDR1 reads WNHNN; CDR2 reads SYGVQD (reference sequence). This CDR3 is CASTEGLAGSSYEQYF. In nucleotides, the CDR3 is TGCGCCAGCACCGAAGGACTAGCGGGATCCTCCTACGAGCAGTACTTC.

The genes are TRBV5-6 and TRBJ2-7; no reliable D call. This CDR3 has 13 residues. V was trimmed by 0 bases and J by 2 bases, leaving 6 bases between them. Germline values: CDR1 SGHDT, CDR2 YYEEEE. The CDR3 reads CASSLDNPYEQYF. The DNA for the CDR3 is TGTGCCAGCAGCTTGGACAACCCCTACGAGCAGTACTTC.

The chain links TRBV7-2 to TRBJ2-2, with 10 positions matching TRBD2. The CDR3 contains 14 residues. After removal of 5 bases from V and 5 bases from J, the junction contained 2 bases not matched to a gene. The germline V gene encodes CDR1 SGHTA and CDR2 FQGNSA. The CDR3 is CASSTSGATGELFF. CDR3 DNA: TGTGCCAGCAGCACTAGCGGGGCGACCGGGGAGCTGTTTTTT.

The chain combines TRBV12-5 with TRBJ2-7; 7 bases map to TRBD2. Trimming cost V 0 bases and J 2 bases; bases outside gene matches: 7. In germline, CDR1 is LGHNT, CDR2 FRNRAP. The CDR3 is 16 amino acids. In DNA form, the CDR3 reads TGTGCTAGTGGTTTGGTAGTTGGTAGCGGGCCCTACGAGCAGTACTTC. Its protein product is CASGLVVGSGPYEQYF.

This clone was counted between two and nine times. The V gene is TRBV18, the J gene TRBJ1-2; D may be TRBD1 (5 bases). Germline assignment: CDR1 KGHSH and CDR2 LQKENI. This CDR3 is 16 amino acids long. The V end was cut by 6 bases, the J end by 4 bases, with 21 bases between. CDR3 sequence: CASSLNQGAEAYGYTF. Written as DNA, the CDR3 is TGTGCCAGCTCGCTGAATCAGGGTGCGGAAGCCTATGGCTACACCTTC.

In this sample, this clone turned up a few times. The chain carries TRBV5-6 and TRBJ1-2; D perhaps matches TRBD1 (5 bases). Germline loops: CDR1 SGHDT, CDR2 YYEEEE. V was trimmed by 4 bases and J by 7 bases, leaving 14 bases between them. The CDR3 consists of 13 residues. The CDR3 loop is CASSAGSFFGYTF. DNA for the CDR3: TGTGCCAGCAGCGCAGGGTCTTTTTTTGGCTACACCTTC.

This clone has only a few counts. The chain joins TRBV11-1 to TRBJ1-2, with D possibly being TRBD1 (6 bases). Germline CDR1 is SGHAT and CDR2 is FQDESV (reference sequence). This CDR3 comprises 15 residues. Trimming pared 0 bases from V and 4 bases from J, leaving 12 bases between. CDR3 DNA: TGTGCCAGCAGCTTAGCCCTGGGACAAGGCTATGGCTACACCTTC. This translates into CASSLALGQGYGYTF.

The chain joins TRBV21-1 to TRBJ1-1; whether TRBD1, the table's D call, matches the DNA was not checked. TRBV21-1 is deemed a pseudogene. The CDR3 length is 16 residues. This chain's CDR3 is CASSKGQGFSNTEAFF. The CDR3 DNA sequence: TGTGCCAGCAGCAAAGGACAGGGTTTTTCGAACACTGAAGCTTTCTTT.

This chain links TRBV27 with TRBJ1-2; 7 bases are shared with TRBD1. Germline V gene data show CDR1 as MNHEY and CDR2 as SMNVEV (reference sequence). The V and J ends lost 5 bases and 0 bases, in that order; junction bases with no gene match: 6. The CDR3 totals 15 residues. In DNA form, the CDR3 reads TGTGCCAGCAGTGTCCAGGGGGTGGCTAACTATGGCTACACCTTC. Translated: CASSVQGVANYGYTF.